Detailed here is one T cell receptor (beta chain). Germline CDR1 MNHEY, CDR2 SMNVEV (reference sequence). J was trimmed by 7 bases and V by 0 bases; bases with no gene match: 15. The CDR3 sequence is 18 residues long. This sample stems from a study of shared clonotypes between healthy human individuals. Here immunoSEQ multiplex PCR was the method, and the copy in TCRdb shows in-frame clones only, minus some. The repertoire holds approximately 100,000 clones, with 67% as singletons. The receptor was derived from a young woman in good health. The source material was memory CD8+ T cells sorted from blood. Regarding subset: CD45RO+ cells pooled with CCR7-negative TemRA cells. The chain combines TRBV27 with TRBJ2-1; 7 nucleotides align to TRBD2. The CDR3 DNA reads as TGTGCCAGCAGTTTATCGTCCCTGGGAGCGGGACGGGTGAATGAGCAGTTCTTC. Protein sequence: CASSLSSLGAGRVNEQFF.